The 14 T cell receptor beta chains reported below all come from one sample, sequenced in a study of OX40 agonist ivuxolimab in advanced cancers. Repertoires were generated with immunoSEQ multiplex PCR, while TCRdb's copy carries only in-frame clones and drops some. The sample yields under 85,000 clones, around nine tenths seen once. The sequencing used CD4+ or CD8+ T cells sorted from blood, collected in a trial of the OX40 agonist ivuxolimab. Source of these receptors: an adult with an advanced solid tumor such as melanoma, head and neck, liver or kidney cancer.

This clone was detected only a few times. The chain links TRBV2 to TRBJ2-3; weak D call: TRBD2 (6 bases). The CDR3 is 14 residues long. The V gene lost 4 bases and the J gene lost 6 bases, with 14 bases spanning the gap. CDR1 and CDR2 (germline): SNHLY, FYNNEI. In DNA form, the CDR3 reads TGTGCCAGCAGTGGGTGGGGGGAACGGGATACGCAGTATTTT. The encoded protein is CASSGWGERDTQYF.

This chain joins TRBV27 and TRBJ2-3; maybe TRBD2 (5 bases). Trimming took off 3 bases at V and 2 bases at J, with 9 bases between the two ends. Per the germline V gene, CDR1 is MNHEY and CDR2 is SMNVEV (reference sequence). CDR3 size: 14 residues. The CDR3 region has the DNA TGTGCCAGCAGTTTGCAGCGGTCCACAGATACGCAGTATTTT. Its protein is CASSLQRSTDTQYF.

To note about this clone: Other DNA sequences in the sample encode the same CDR3. The chain employs TRBV4-2 and TRBJ1-5; 9 bases align to TRBD1. The J segment lost 2 bases and the V segment lost 3 bases, leaving 5 bases of the junction unmatched. Germline V CDR1 and CDR2: LGHNA, YNFKEQ. The CDR3 has 16 amino acids. The CDR3 nucleotides read TGTGCCAGCAGCCACTTACAGGGGGCAGGCAATCAGCCCCAGCATTTT. Residues: CASSHLQGAGNQPQHF.

This rearrangement joins TRBV5-1 to TRBJ2-7; 9 bases agree with TRBD1. Germline-derived CDR1 and CDR2 are SGHRS and YFSETQ. The V and J ends lost 8 bases and 3 bases, in that order; junction bases with no gene match: 9. The CDR3 is 14 amino acids. CDR3 in amino acids: CARVDRDRVYEQYF. In DNA, the CDR3 is TGCGCCAGAGTAGACCGGGACAGGGTCTACGAGCAGTACTTC.

The chain has TRBV19 and TRBJ2-2, with 10 bases lining up with TRBD2. The V gene's germline CDR1 is LNHDA and CDR2 SQIVND (reference sequence). The CDR3 runs 15 residues. Trimming took 5 bases from V and 3 from J; bases not matched to a gene: 3. CDR3 protein: CASSRTSGYTGELFF. Here the CDR3 DNA reads TGTGCCAGTAGTCGGACTAGCGGATACACCGGGGAGCTGTTTTTT.

The V and J genes are TRBV7-8 and TRBJ1-2; D is unresolved. Germline values: CDR1 SGHVS, CDR2 FQNEAQ. With 2 bases removed from V and 1 base from J, the gap between germline ends came to 5 bases. The CDR3 extends over 13 amino acids. The CDR3 sequence: CASSLMLNYGYTF. For the CDR3, the DNA is TGTGCCAGCAGCTTAATGCTTAACTATGGCTACACCTTC. Full variable domain (missing parts from reference TRBV7-8 and TRBJ1-2): GAGVSQSPRYKVAKRGQDVALRCDPISGHVSLFWYQQALGQGPEFLTYFQNEAQLDKSGLPSDRFFAERPEGSVSTLKIQRTQQEDSAVYLCASSLMLNYGYTFGSGTRLTVV.

This clone was seen a single time. J is TRBJ2-7 and V is TRBV11-2; 7 nucleotides match TRBD1. The germline V gene encodes CDR1 SGHAT and CDR2 FQNNGV. This CDR3 has 12 amino acids. V dropped 5 bases and J dropped 6; count of bases not matched to a gene: 4. CDR3 sequence reads: CASSPDRAEQYF. The CDR3 DNA is TGTGCCAGCAGCCCCGACAGGGCCGAGCAGTACTTC. Variable domain in full (rest from reference TRBV11-2 and TRBJ2-7): EAGVAQSPRYKIIEKRQSVAFWCNPISGHATLYWYQQILGQGPKLLIQFQNNGVVDDSQLPKDRFSAERLKGVDSTLKIQPAKLEDSAVYLCASSPDRAEQYFGPGTRLTVT.

The chain links TRBV4-1 to TRBJ1-4; D call uncertain. V gave up 1 base and J gave up 7 bases, with 13 bases separating them. Germline loops: CDR1 MGHRA, CDR2 YSYEKL. The CDR3 loop spans 15 amino acids. The CDR3 sequence: CASSQVGMGGEKLFF. The CDR3 DNA reads TGCGCCAGCAGCCAAGTAGGGATGGGTGGTGAAAAACTGTTTTTT.

CDR3 sequence (DNA): TGTGCCAGCAGTTCCCTGGACAGACTAAATAGCAATCAGCCCCAGCATTTT. This sequence encodes CASSSLDRLNSNQPQHF. The rearrangement uses TRBV28 and TRBJ1-5, with D possibly matching TRBD1 (6 bases). Germline V gene lookup returns CDR1 MDHEN and CDR2 SYDVKM. Between the trimmed V and J ends, which lost 4 bases and 0 bases, there was a span of 16 bases. This CDR3 is built from 17 residues.

The chain recombines TRBV18 with TRBJ1-5, with 9 bases fitting TRBD1. CDR3 length: 16 residues. J lost 7 bases, V lost 5 bases, and 12 bases had no gene match. The V gene's germline CDR1 is KGHSH and CDR2 LQKENI. CDR3 nucleotides: TGTGCCAGCTCAGATGGGACAGGGCCTTTCCGGCAGCCCCAGCATTTT. Translating gives CASSDGTGPFRQPQHF.

The CDR3 is CASSPLAGVSYEQYF. As DNA, the CDR3 is TGTGCCAGCTCACCCCTAGCGGGAGTCTCCTACGAGCAGTACTTC. The V call is TRBV18, the J call TRBJ2-7; 10 bases agree with TRBD2. The CDR3 sequence is 15 residues long. J was trimmed by 0 bases and V by 3 bases; bases with no gene match: 2. Germline CDR1 KGHSH, CDR2 LQKENI.

This rearrangement joins TRBV19 to TRBJ1-1, with TRBD1 as a possible D gene (6 bases). The ends were cut back, 9 bases at V and 10 bases at J, with 15 bases in the middle. In germline, CDR1 is LNHDA, CDR2 SQIVND (reference sequence). The CDR3 runs to 11 residues. CDR3 sequence: CARGTGMRAFF. Here the CDR3 DNA reads TGTGCCAGGGGAACAGGGATGCGAGCTTTCTTT.

CDR3 nucleotides: TGCGCCAGCAGCCATCCCCGTCCCGGGACAGGGAGCACTGAAGCTTTCTTT. This sequence encodes CASSHPRPGTGSTEAFF. The chain employs TRBV4-3 and TRBJ1-1; 9 nucleotides agree with TRBD1. Germline V gene data show CDR1 as LGHNA and CDR2 as YSLEER. Trimming at V came to 3 bases and at J to 4 bases, leaving 12 bases not matched to a gene. There are 17 residues in the CDR3.

The chain recombines TRBV10-1 with TRBJ2-3; D might be TRBD1 (5 bases). Trimming took 7 bases from V and 0 from J, leaving 14 bases between them. This CDR3 region has 15 residues. Germline loops: CDR1 WNHNN, CDR2 SYGVQD (reference sequence). The CDR3 loop reads CASTSGFSSTDTQYF. DNA for the CDR3: TGCGCCAGCACCTCAGGGTTTTCTAGCACAGATACGCAGTATTTT.